Below, 30 T cell receptor beta chains from the same sample are listed, as sequenced in a study of T cells in Graves' hyperthyroidism and ophthalmopathy. RNA transcripts yielded amplified TCR beta CDR3 regions. A first-round RT-PCR of the TCR CDR3 used the HTBI primer set. In TCRdb, the multiplex PCR reads were re-called with MiXCR into one record per CDR3 protein. Of some 350,000 distinct CDR3 sequences listed, around 15% are singletons. The sample consisted of blood. The receptors stem from a woman in her sixties with Graves' ophthalmopathy.

The table lists this clonotype with many counts. This chain uses TRBV12-3 or TRBV12-4 with TRBJ2-7, with 9 bases aligning to TRBD1. Trimming cost V 4 bases and J 4 bases; bases outside gene matches: 11. The CDR3 is 16 residues long. The CDR3 region is CASSSPPGQGGYEQYF. The DNA of the CDR3 is TGTGCCAGCAGTTCCCCCCCGGGACAGGGTGGTTACGAGCAGTACTTC.

Many counts were recorded for this clonotype. CDR3 in DNA: TGTGCCAGCTCACCACGGCAGGACGTATACGAGCAGTACTTC. Its translation: CASSPRQDVYEQYF. The chain recombines TRBV18 with TRBJ2-7, with D uncertain. This CDR3 comprises 14 residues. Germline V CDR1 and CDR2: KGHSH, LQKENI. V lost 1 base to trimming and J lost 4 bases, with 11 bases between them. Combining the CDR3 with reference TRBV18 and TRBJ2-7 gives the whole variable domain NAGVMQNPRHLVRRRGQEARLRCSPMKGHSHVYWYRQLPEEGLKFMVYLQKENIIDESGMPKERFSAEFPKEGPSILRIQQVVRGDSAAYFCASSPRQDVYEQYFGPGTRLTVT.

There are a few counts of this clonotype. The chain has TRBV7-2 and TRBJ1-2; D unclear. The CDR3 is 13 amino acids. Germline-derived CDR1 and CDR2 are SGHTA and FQGNSA. The germline V and J ends were trimmed by 5 bases and 4 bases, with 11 bases remaining between them. Here the CDR3 DNA reads TGTGCCAGCAGCCTAGACACCTTCTATGGCTACACCTTC. Its translation: CASSLDTFYGYTF.

The chain employs TRBV6-4 and TRBJ2-1; 7 bases align to TRBD2. The CDR3 has 13 amino acids. Trimming at V came to 9 bases and at J to 2 bases, leaving 4 bases not matched to a gene. Germline V gene data show CDR1 as MRHNA and CDR2 as SNTAGT. CDR3 region: CASSTSTYNEQFF. The CDR3, as DNA: TGTGCCAGTTCGACTAGCACCTACAATGAGCAGTTCTTC.

This clonotype came up many times. This chain uses TRBV5-1 with TRBJ2-1, with D tentatively TRBD2 (6 bases). The CDR3 totals 15 residues. Germline assignment: CDR1 SGHRS and CDR2 YFSETQ. The V end lost 2 bases, the J end lost 4 bases, and 13 bases lay between the germline ends. CDR3 in DNA: TGCGCCAGCAGCTTCGAAGCGGGTTTGTACAATGAGCAGTTCTTC. This encodes CASSFEAGLYNEQFF.

This clonotype has a count of ten or more. The V gene is TRBV20-1, the J gene TRBJ2-7, with D possibly TRBD1 on 6 matching bases. This CDR3 is built from 14 residues. The germline V gene encodes CDR1 DFQATT and CDR2 SNEGSKA (reference sequence). The V gene lost 0 bases and the J gene lost 3 bases, with 12 bases spanning the gap. For the CDR3, the DNA is TGCAGTGCTAGAGAGAGGGCAGGGGTCTACGAGCAGTACTTC. Amino acid sequence: CSARERAGVYEQYF.

The chain links TRBV24-1 to TRBJ2-1, with TRBD2 matching 15 bases. V dropped 4 bases and J dropped 0; count of bases not matched to a gene: 9. The CDR3 length is 20 residues. Germline assignment: CDR1 KGHDR and CDR2 SFDVKD. This CDR3 is CATSDPSGLAGGSSYNEQFF. The CDR3 nucleotides read TGTGCCACCAGTGACCCATCGGGACTAGCGGGGGGAAGCTCCTACAATGAGCAGTTCTTC.

This clonotype was counted ten times or more. This chain joins TRBV11-2 and TRBJ2-1; D may be TRBD1 (7 bases). CDR1 SGHAT and CDR2 FQNNGV come from the germline V gene. Between the trimmed V and J ends, which lost 0 bases and 8 bases, there was a span of 14 bases. The CDR3 has 15 amino acids. The CDR3 protein is CASSLDQQGGYEQFF. For the CDR3, the DNA is TGTGCCAGCAGCTTAGATCAGCAGGGGGGATATGAGCAGTTCTTC.

This clonotype was observed many times. The V and J genes are TRBV5-1 and TRBJ2-7; 13 bases map to TRBD2. Per germline, CDR1 SGHRS and CDR2 YFSETQ. The junction had 6 bases not matched to a gene; V was cut back by 3 bases and J by 9 bases. The CDR3 is made up of 14 amino acids. The CDR3 is CASSSGLAGTVQYF. The CDR3 DNA sequence: TGCGCCAGCAGCTCGGGACTAGCGGGAACAGTGCAGTACTTC.

To note about this clonotype: A much larger clone differs from this one at a single base, so this may be a read error. The CDR3 DNA follows: TGTGCCAGCAGTGATAAGAGAAGCACAGATACGCAGTATTTT. Amino acid sequence: CASSDKRSTDTQYF. V is TRBV2 and J is TRBJ2-3; unclear D gene. The V and J ends lost 3 bases and 0 bases respectively, with 7 bases between them. The CDR3 sequence is 14 residues long. The V gene's germline CDR1 is SNHLY and CDR2 FYNNEI.

The chain recombines TRBV10-1 with TRBJ2-7; D may be TRBD2 (5 bases). Deletions cut 6 bases from V and 2 bases from J, with 17 bases between. The CDR3 has 15 residues. Germline lookup yields CDR1 WNHNN and CDR2 SYGVQD (reference sequence). CDR3 nucleotide sequence: TGCGCCAGCAGCCAAACCGGAGCGGCCACCTACGAGCAGTACTTC. This gives the protein CASSQTGAATYEQYF.

This clonotype has at least ten counts. The rearrangement uses TRBV2 and TRBJ2-2; D is possibly TRBD2 (6 bases). The CDR3 length is 15 residues. Germline loops: CDR1 SNHLY, CDR2 FYNNEI. Trimming took 6 bases from V and 0 from J, leaving 11 bases between them. The CDR3 sequence: CASRILASNTGELFF. The CDR3 nucleotides read TGTGCCAGCAGGATACTAGCTTCGAACACCGGGGAGCTGTTTTTT.

In its sample, this clonotype was seen many times. V is TRBV20-1 and J is TRBJ2-3, with 7 positions matching TRBD1. CDR1 and CDR2 (germline): DFQATT, SNEGSKA (reference sequence). The CDR3 extends over 15 amino acids. V gave up 6 bases and J gave up 0 bases; unmatched junction bases: 9. As DNA, the CDR3 is TGCAGTGCCGCCTTAAGGGGGCCGAGCACAGATACGCAGTATTTT. It translates to CSAALRGPSTDTQYF.

This clonotype was recorded many times. The chain carries TRBV7-9 and TRBJ1-1, with 8 bases that match TRBD1. This CDR3 spans 15 amino acids. CDR1 and CDR2 from the germline V gene are SEHNR and FQNEAQ (reference sequence). J was trimmed by 6 bases and V by 2 bases; bases with no gene match: 8. The CDR3 DNA follows: TGTGCCAGCAGCTTAAGTGACCCGGGACAGGCTGAAGCTTTCTTT. This translates into CASSLSDPGQAEAFF.

This clonotype was counted ten times or more. The chain couples TRBV28 to TRBJ1-1; maybe TRBD1 (5 bases). The CDR3 sequence is 15 residues long. Trimming removed 5 bases at V and 1 base at J, with 14 bases between. Germline CDR1 is MDHEN and CDR2 is SYDVKM. In DNA, the CDR3 is TGTGCCAGCAGTCCGTCGGGACTGCCGAACACTGAAGCTTTCTTT. This codes for CASSPSGLPNTEAFF.

There are many counts of this clonotype. The chain is built from TRBV28 and TRBJ2-7, with 8 bases fitting TRBD1. Germline trimming cut 7 bases from V and 5 bases from J; bases unmatched to any gene: 7. The length of the CDR3 is 13 residues. Germline V lookup: CDR1 MDHEN, CDR2 SYDVKM. DNA for the CDR3: TGTGCCAGCACCACCCAGGGGGCACACGAGCAGTACTTC. The encoded protein is CASTTQGAHEQYF.

This clonotype was detected many times. V usage is TRBV11-2 and J usage is TRBJ2-2; 7 bases align to TRBD2. From germline, CDR1 is SGHAT and CDR2 FQNNGV. Germline trimming cut 8 bases from V and 4 bases from J; bases unmatched to any gene: 16. The CDR3 has 17 amino acids. CDR3 sequence reads: CASLGGASGIFTGELFF. The DNA of the CDR3 is TGTGCCAGCTTGGGAGGGGCCAGCGGGATCTTCACCGGGGAGCTGTTTTTT.

This clonotype was seen at least ten times. The chain carries TRBV28 and TRBJ2-2, with a possible D match to TRBD2 (6 bases). V lost 1 base and J 0 bases, leaving 12 bases between the germline ends. Germline V gene data show CDR1 as MDHEN and CDR2 as SYDVKM. The CDR3 consists of 17 residues. This CDR3 is CASSLSRGNPNTGELFF. CDR3 in DNA: TGTGCCAGCAGTTTATCTCGGGGGAACCCGAACACCGGGGAGCTGTTTTTT. The variable domain in full, with the rest retrieved from reference TRBV28 and TRBJ2-2, is DVKVTQSSRYLVKRTGEKVFLECVQDMDHENMFWYRQDPGLGLRLIYFSYDVKMKEKGDIPEGYSVSREKKERFSLILESASTNQTSMYLCASSLSRGNPNTGELFFGEGSRLTVL.

This clonotype was found a few times. V is TRBV20-1 and J is TRBJ2-3; TRBD2 is a possible D gene (5 bases). The V and J ends lost 5 bases and 5 bases respectively, with 11 bases between them. The germline V gene has CDR1 DFQATT and CDR2 SNEGSKA (reference sequence). This CDR3 is built from 12 residues. CDR3 in DNA: TGCAGTGCTGGACTCCAGGAAGATACGCAGTATTTT. Its protein is CSAGLQEDTQYF.

In this sample, this clonotype turned up many times. The genes are TRBV3-1 and TRBJ2-1; D not resolved. Trimming took 4 bases from V and 3 from J, leaving 10 bases between them. The CDR3 length is 14 residues. CDR1 and CDR2 from the germline V gene are LGHDT and YNNKEL (reference sequence). The CDR3: CASSPTAVYNEQFF. The CDR3 DNA is TGTGCCAGCAGCCCGACGGCGGTCTACAATGAGCAGTTCTTC.

The V call is TRBV6-5, the J call TRBJ2-5; 9 bases match TRBD2. Germline CDR1 is MNHEY and CDR2 is SVGAGI. V lost 0 bases, J lost 5 bases, and 4 bases stayed unmatched. The CDR3 extends over 15 amino acids. The CDR3 is CASSYSAGGRETQYF. For the CDR3, the DNA is TGTGCCAGCAGTTACTCAGCGGGGGGCAGGGAGACCCAGTACTTC.

This clonotype appeared many times. The chain combines TRBV30 with TRBJ2-7; 7 bases align to TRBD2. This CDR3 has 11 amino acids. V lost 7 bases and J lost 6; bases outside the gene matches: 6. Germline V lookup: CDR1 GTSNPN, CDR2 SVGIG (reference sequence). This CDR3 is CASWGGGEQYF. The CDR3 nucleotides are TGTGCCTCCTGGGGGGGTGGCGAGCAGTACTTC.

This clonotype has ten or more counts. The V gene is TRBV28, the J gene TRBJ2-7; 11 nucleotides match TRBD2. The V segment lost 3 bases and the J segment 5 bases; nucleotides outside the gene matches: 18. Germline V gene sequence: CDR1 MDHEN, CDR2 SYDVKM. There are 19 residues in the CDR3. The CDR3 reads CASSFRRIAGGSTGNEQYF. The CDR3, as DNA: TGTGCCAGCAGTTTTAGGAGAATAGCGGGAGGGTCTACTGGGAACGAGCAGTACTTC.

On this clonotype itself: A much larger clone differs by one base, so this may be a read error. This chain joins TRBV28 and TRBJ2-3; TRBD2 agrees at 7 bases. The CDR3 is made up of 14 amino acids. J gave up 3 bases and V 11 bases, and 11 bases lay outside the gene matches. Per the germline V gene, CDR1 is MDHEN and CDR2 is SYDVKM. The CDR3 loop reads CAGARGGKTDTQYF. The CDR3 bases are TGTGCCGGCGCCCGCGGGGGTAAAACAGATACGCAGTATTTT.

This clonotype was seen repeatedly, ten times or more. The rearrangement joins TRBV28 to TRBJ2-1; TRBD2 matches at 9 bases. V was clipped by 10 bases and J by 2 bases; unmatched bases: 3. CDR1 and CDR2 (germline): MDHEN, SYDVKM. The CDR3 is 13 amino acids. This CDR3 reads CAISGRTYNEQFF. For the CDR3, the DNA is TGTGCCATAAGCGGGAGGACCTACAATGAGCAGTTCTTC.

This clonotype was found many times. The J gene is TRBJ2-1, the V gene TRBV5-1; possibly TRBD1 or TRBD2 for D (5 bases each). Germline CDR1 reads SGHRS; CDR2 reads YFSETQ. Trimming removed 1 base from V and 6 bases from J, with 11 bases in between. The CDR3 covers 14 residues. Here the CDR3 DNA reads TGCGCCAGCAGCTTGTTCGGGGACGCCAATGAGCAGTTCTTC. Protein product: CASSLFGDANEQFF.

A single count supports this clonotype. The chain is built from TRBV6-1 and TRBJ2-3, with 8 bases matching TRBD2. The trim removed 1 base at V and 5 bases at J, leaving 8 bases unmatched. This CDR3 is 16 amino acids long. Germline V lookup: CDR1 MNHNS, CDR2 SASEGT. The CDR3 DNA follows: TGTGCCAGCAGTGAAGGTCGGGAGGGCCTTGGAGATACGCAGTATTTT. Its protein product is CASSEGREGLGDTQYF.

This clonotype came up a few times. The chain joins TRBV4-2 to TRBJ1-1, with TRBD1 matching over 7 bases. This CDR3 is built from 15 residues. Germline V gives CDR1 LGHNA, CDR2 YNFKEQ. The V segment lost 3 bases and the J segment 0 bases; nucleotides outside the gene matches: 4. The CDR3 loop reads CASSQGDSLNTEAFF. In DNA form, the CDR3 reads TGTGCCAGCAGCCAGGGGGACAGCTTGAACACTGAAGCTTTCTTT.

The J gene is TRBJ2-1, the V gene TRBV24-1; TRBD1 matches at 7 bases. Unmatched junction bases numbered 8, after V lost 5 bases and J lost 8 bases. The CDR3 consists of 14 residues. Germline CDR1 and CDR2: KGHDR and SFDVKD. The CDR3 DNA follows: TGTGCCACCAGTGCCTGGGACAGTATAGATGAGCAGTTCTTC. Amino acids: CATSAWDSIDEQFF.

This rearrangement joins TRBV2 to TRBJ2-2; D is possibly TRBD2 (5 bases). This CDR3 region has 14 residues. The V end lost 6 bases, the J end lost 7 bases, and 15 bases lay between the germline ends. From germline, CDR1 is SNHLY and CDR2 FYNNEI. The CDR3 region is CASSPNGRIGELFF. CDR3 DNA: TGTGCCAGCAGCCCAAATGGGAGAATCGGGGAGCTGTTTTTT.